The 22 T cell receptor beta chains below were found in one sample sequenced in a study of PD-L1 blockade in urothelial cancer. The time point denotes: peripheral blood 6 weeks after treatment start. The table came from immunoSEQ multiplex PCR; TCRdb's copy has only in-frame clones and leaves some out. Counted here are about 38,000 clones, approximately 86% occurring once; the ten biggest clones make up roughly a quarter. The sequenced sample was PBMCs, obtained around atezolizumab (anti-PD-L1) treatment. The receptor source for this set is a man aged 55 to 70 with urothelial cancer.

V and J are TRBV6-5 and TRBJ1-2, with D possibly being TRBD1 (5 bases). This CDR3 region has 12 residues. CDR1 is MNHEY, CDR2 SVGAGI, per germline. With 5 bases removed from V and 7 bases from J, the gap between germline ends came to 11 bases. DNA of the CDR3: TGTGCCAGCAGTGGGGGGACGAGTGGCTACACCTTC. Translation: CASSGGTSGYTF.

The chain combines TRBV5-4 with TRBJ1-1; D gene unclear. CDR1 and CDR2 (germline): SGHNT, YYREEE (reference sequence). There are 14 residues in the CDR3. V lost 4 bases to trimming and J lost 0 bases, with 10 bases between them. The DNA of the CDR3 is TGTGCCAGCAGCCCGGGAATATTGAACACTGAAGCTTTCTTT. Amino acids: CASSPGILNTEAFF.

This rearrangement joins TRBV4-2 to TRBJ2-2; TRBD1 matches 7 bases. Germline loops: CDR1 LGHNA, CDR2 YNFKEQ. The trim removed 0 bases at V and 6 bases at J, leaving 7 bases unmatched. The CDR3 contains 16 residues. CDR3 sequence: CASSQDGQVKAGELFF. The CDR3 DNA reads TGTGCCAGCAGCCAAGATGGACAGGTTAAGGCCGGGGAGCTGTTTTTT.

V and J are TRBV10-3 and TRBJ1-3; weak D call: TRBD1 (5 bases). The V gene lost 10 bases and the J gene lost 0 bases, with 13 bases spanning the gap. Germline CDR1 and CDR2: ENHRY and SYGVKD. The CDR3 runs to 14 residues. CDR3 protein: CATLQDNSGNTIYF. The CDR3 DNA is TGTGCCACCCTACAGGACAACTCTGGAAACACCATATATTTT.

The genes are TRBV5-1 and TRBJ2-2; 16 positions agree with TRBD2. CDR3 size: 17 residues. The germline CDR1 and CDR2 sequences are SGHRS and YFSETQ. V was clipped by 4 bases and J by 7 bases; unmatched bases: 7. The CDR3 DNA reads as TGCGCCAGCAGCCTAGGGACTAGCGGGAGGGCCAACGGGGAGCTGTTTTTT. It is translated as CASSLGTSGRANGELFF.

The genes are TRBV4-2 and TRBJ2-1; TRBD2 might be the D (7 bases). This CDR3 has 15 residues. The germline gives CDR1 LGHNA, CDR2 YNFKEQ. Trimming removed 0 bases from V and 9 bases from J, with 15 bases in between. DNA of the CDR3: TGTGCCAGCAGCCAAGAAGGGGGGGTTTTTATTGAGCAGTTCTTC. Protein product: CASSQEGGVFIEQFF.

V and J are TRBV27 and TRBJ2-5; 10 bases are a match to TRBD2. V trimming: 5 bases; J trimming: 5 bases; junction bases outside the gene matches: 8. CDR3 length: 15 amino acids. CDR1 is MNHEY, CDR2 SMNVEV, per germline (reference sequence). The CDR3: CASSKAGLASETQYF. The CDR3 DNA reads TGTGCCAGCAGTAAGGCGGGACTAGCGAGTGAGACCCAGTACTTC.

V gene TRBV19 combines with J gene TRBJ1-6, with 7 bases aligning to TRBD1. The CDR3 covers 15 residues. After removal of 2 bases from V and 7 bases from J, the junction contained 5 bases not matched to a gene. Per germline, CDR1 LNHDA and CDR2 SQIVND (reference sequence). The CDR3 DNA reads as TGTGCCAGTAGTATACCCCGGACAGGCAATTCACCCCTCCACTTT. This translates into CASSIPRTGNSPLHF.

This clone occurred once. The chain is built from TRBV29-1 and TRBJ2-7; D is perhaps TRBD1 (5 bases). This CDR3 is 11 amino acids long. Per the germline V gene, CDR1 is SQVTM and CDR2 is ANQGSEA. V dropped 7 bases and J dropped 2 bases, with 9 bases sitting between them. CDR3 nucleotide sequence: TGCAGCGCGGACACCGCCTACGAGCAGTACTTC. Protein: CSADTAYEQYF.

The V gene is TRBV7-3, the J gene TRBJ2-1, with a weak D call TRBD1 (5 bases). The CDR3 length is 13 residues. Germline CDR1 is SGHTA and CDR2 is FQGTGA. The V end was cut by 1 base, the J end by 7 bases, with 8 bases between. The CDR3, as DNA: TGTGCCAGCAGCTTAAATCAGGGAAATGAGCAGTTCTTC. Protein: CASSLNQGNEQFF.

This clone was observed once. One end of the junction does not line up with germline, which may come from a read error. The genes are TRBV6-5 and TRBJ1-1; D might be TRBD1 (5 bases). Germline-derived CDR1 and CDR2 are MNHEY and SVGAGI. The CDR3 runs to 12 residues. CDR3 coding DNA: TGTGCCAGCAGTCCGGGTCTGGGGCAGGCCCTCTTT. Its translation: CASSPGLGQALF.

CDR3 protein: CASSYSQGYTGELFF. The CDR3 region has the DNA TGTGCCAGCAGTTACTCGCAGGGGTACACCGGGGAGCTGTTTTTT. The chain is built from TRBV6-5 and TRBJ2-2, with D perhaps TRBD1 (6 bases). Per the germline V gene, CDR1 is MNHEY and CDR2 is SVGAGI. This CDR3 is 15 amino acids long. The germline V and J ends were trimmed by 0 bases and 3 bases, with 8 bases remaining between them.

V and J are TRBV11-1 and TRBJ2-2, with TRBD1 identical over 10 bases. Germline V CDR1 and CDR2: SGHAT, FQDESV (reference sequence). Trimming at V came to 5 bases and at J to 4 bases, leaving 7 bases not matched to a gene. This CDR3 comprises 16 residues. The CDR3 DNA reads as TGTGCCAGCAGCGTTCCGGGACAGGGGACCACCGGGGAGCTGTTTTTT. Amino acid sequence: CASSVPGQGTTGELFF.

This clone appeared once. J is TRBJ2-1 and V is TRBV19, with 10 bases aligning to TRBD2. J gave up 3 bases and V 3 bases, and 14 bases lay outside the gene matches. CDR3 length: 19 amino acids. The V gene's germline CDR1 is LNHDA and CDR2 SQIVND (reference sequence). The CDR3, as DNA: TGTGCCAGTAGTATGTTTATAGCGGGAGGCACAATAGTCTACAATGAGCAGTTCTTC. Translating gives CASSMFIAGGTIVYNEQFF.

The chain joins TRBV9 to TRBJ1-3; D is unclear. The CDR3 sequence is 15 residues long. V was cut by 3 bases and J by 0 bases, with 10 bases left in between. In germline, CDR1 is SGDLS, CDR2 YYNGEE. The DNA for the CDR3 is TGTGCCAGCAGCGCGGGTGATAGCTCTGGAAACACCATATATTTT. Amino acids: CASSAGDSSGNTIYF.

This clone has only one observation. The chain joins TRBV7-6 to TRBJ1-3; no clear D gene. V gave up 0 bases and J gave up 0 bases, with 12 bases separating them. The length of the CDR3 is 17 residues. CDR1 is SGHVS, CDR2 FNYEAQ, per germline. The chain's CDR3 is CASSLAAGENSGNTIYF. The CDR3 coding sequence is TGTGCCAGCAGCTTAGCGGCTGGGGAGAACTCTGGAAACACCATATATTTT.

The V gene is TRBV29-1, the J gene TRBJ2-1; 13 positions agree with TRBD2. CDR1 and CDR2 (germline): SQVTM, ANQGSEA. The CDR3 has 13 amino acids. V lost 4 bases and J lost 9; bases outside the gene matches: 3. The DNA for the CDR3 is TGCAGCGTTGGACTAGCGGGGGGAAGTGAGCAGTTCTTC. It specifies CSVGLAGGSEQFF.

This chain's CDR3 is CASSSHRDNSPLHF. CDR3 sequence (DNA): TGTGCCAGCAGCTCCCACAGGGATAATTCACCCCTCCACTTT. This chain links TRBV5-4 with TRBJ1-6; TRBD1 is a possible D gene (6 bases). Per the germline V gene, CDR1 is SGHNT and CDR2 is YYREEE (reference sequence). There are 14 residues in the CDR3. V gave up 3 bases and J gave up 5 bases, with 9 bases separating them.

The V and J genes are TRBV6-1 and TRBJ2-5; 10 positions agree with TRBD1. V gave up 10 bases and J gave up 0 bases; unmatched junction bases: 5. The CDR3 totals 14 residues. The germline CDR1 and CDR2 sequences are MNHNS and SASEGT. This chain's CDR3 is CATGTGDYQETQYF. For the CDR3, the DNA is TGTGCCACCGGGACAGGGGACTACCAAGAGACCCAGTACTTC.

The V call is TRBV7-8, the J call TRBJ1-2; 9 nucleotides line up with TRBD1. The CDR3 covers 14 residues. V trimming: 1 base; J trimming: 11 bases; junction bases outside the gene matches: 8. Germline V gives CDR1 SGHVS, CDR2 FQNEAQ. The CDR3 loop reads CASSLGDRVGLYTF. The CDR3, as DNA: TGTGCCAGCAGCTTAGGGGACAGGGTGGGACTGTACACCTTC. Combining the CDR3 with reference TRBV7-8 and TRBJ1-2 gives the whole variable domain GAGVSQSPRYKVAKRGQDVALRCDPISGHVSLFWYQQALGQGPEFLTYFQNEAQLDKSGLPSDRFFAERPEGSVSTLKIQRTQQEDSAVYLCASSLGDRVGLYTFGSGTRLTVV.

For the CDR3, the DNA is TGTGCCAGCTCACCACTACGGTCCGGCACTGAAGCTTTCTTT. This translates into CASSPLRSGTEAFF. The chain joins TRBV18 to TRBJ1-1; D unresolved. Trimming took 1 base from V and 4 from J, leaving 10 bases between them. CDR3 length equals 14 residues. Germline V gene sequence: CDR1 KGHSH, CDR2 LQKENI.

V is TRBV25-1 and J is TRBJ1-3; no clear D. The CDR3 spans 15 residues. V lost 6 bases and J lost 1, with 13 bases in between. Germline V lookup: CDR1 MGHDK, CDR2 SYGVNS. This CDR3 is CASSPSGFSGNTIYF. For the CDR3, the DNA is TGTGCCAGCAGCCCTTCGGGTTTTTCTGGAAACACCATATATTTT.